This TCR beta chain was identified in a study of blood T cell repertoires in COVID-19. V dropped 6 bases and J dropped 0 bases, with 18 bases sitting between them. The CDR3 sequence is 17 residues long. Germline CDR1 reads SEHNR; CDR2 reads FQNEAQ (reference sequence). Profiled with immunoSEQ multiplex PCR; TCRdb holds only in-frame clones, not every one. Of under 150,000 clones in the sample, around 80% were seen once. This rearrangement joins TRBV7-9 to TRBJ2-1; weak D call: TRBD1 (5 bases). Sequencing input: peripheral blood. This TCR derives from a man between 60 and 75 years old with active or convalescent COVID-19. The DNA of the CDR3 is TGTGCCAGCAGTGTAACAGGCGGAGAAAGCTCCTACAATGAGCAGTTCTTC. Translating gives CASSVTGGESSYNEQFF. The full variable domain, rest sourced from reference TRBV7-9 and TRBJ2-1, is DTGVSQNPRHKITKRGQNVTFRCDPISEHNRLYWYRQTLGQGPEFLTYFQNEAQLEKSRLLSDRFSAERPKGSFSTLEIQRTEQGDSAMYLCASSVTGGESSYNEQFFGPGTRLTVL.